This T cell receptor (beta chain) was sequenced during a study of T cell repertoires in cytomegalovirus infection. Study context: Alongside well-studied HLA-B-restricted CMV epitopes, recently identified HLA-C-restricted CMV epitopes were also used.

Trimming pared 4 bases from V and 1 base from J, leaving 3 bases between. This CDR3 contains 11 residues. Germline CDR1 and CDR2: SQVTM and ANQGSEA. Study results and limitations: CMV-specific HLA-C-restricted TCR beta clonotypes dominated the ex vivo response.

This clonotype has only a few counts. As yet, its antigen is unknown. TCRdb independently ran MiXCR on the reads; one entry per CDR3 protein. The repertoire holds roughly 800,000 distinct CDR3 sequences, 25% to 30% seen once, with around 13% in the top ten. Sequencing was performed on cultured CD8+ T cells from PBMCs, taken from culture after CMV antigen stimulation. The V and J genes are TRBV29-1 and TRBJ2-3; no firm D call. This TCR was sampled from a human donor in good health (CMV status not recorded). Some clones in this sample may be carry-over from other donors' samples. CDR3 coding DNA: TGCAGCGTTGTCGGCACAGATACGCAGTATTTT. Translation: CSVVGTDTQYF.